This T cell receptor (beta chain) comes out of a study of T-cell memory formation after mild COVID-19. Trimming removed 2 bases at V and 0 bases at J, with 12 bases between. The germline V gene encodes CDR1 SGDLS and CDR2 YYNGEE. The CDR3 is 16 residues long. Study-wide findings and caveats: CD4+ contracting clones were found mainly in CM and EM, and CD8+ ones in EMRA.

A word on this clonotype: What it binds is not known.

UMIs and sample barcodes were carried by the TCR alpha and TCR beta cDNA libraries that 5'RACE produced using constant-segment primers. Using its own MiXCR run on the 5' RACE reads, TCRdb lists one record per CDR3 protein. The repertoire holds 180,000 or so distinct CDR3 sequences, with around a tenth as singletons. This TCR was recovered from a man between 18 and 35 years old who had mild COVID-19 (a few samples of this study predate the infection). Cell type and time point are not known. The J gene is TRBJ1-5, the V gene TRBV9; D is undetermined. The material sequenced was PBMCs or a T cell subset sorted from them (not recorded which). The CDR3 coding sequence is TGTGCCAGCAGCGTGGGCAGACGGCTTAGCAATCAGCCCCAGCATTTT. The encoded protein is CASSVGRRLSNQPQHF.